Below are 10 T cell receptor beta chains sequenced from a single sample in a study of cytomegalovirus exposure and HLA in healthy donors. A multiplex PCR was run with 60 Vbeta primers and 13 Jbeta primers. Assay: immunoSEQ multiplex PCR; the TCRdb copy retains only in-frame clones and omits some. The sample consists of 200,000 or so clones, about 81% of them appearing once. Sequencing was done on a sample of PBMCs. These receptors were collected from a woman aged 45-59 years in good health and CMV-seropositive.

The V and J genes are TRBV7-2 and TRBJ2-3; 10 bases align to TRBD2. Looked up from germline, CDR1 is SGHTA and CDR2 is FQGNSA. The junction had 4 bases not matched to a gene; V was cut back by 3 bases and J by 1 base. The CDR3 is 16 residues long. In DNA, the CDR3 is TGTGCCAGCAGCTTGAGCGGGGGGGCCGGCACAGATACGCAGTATTTT. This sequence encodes CASSLSGGAGTDTQYF.

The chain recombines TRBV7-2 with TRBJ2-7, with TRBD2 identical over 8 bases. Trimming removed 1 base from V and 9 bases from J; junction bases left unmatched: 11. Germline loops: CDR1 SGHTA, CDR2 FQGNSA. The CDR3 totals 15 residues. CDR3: CASSLGLAGLMVQYF. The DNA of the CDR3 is TGTGCCAGCAGCTTAGGATTAGCGGGGCTAATGGTGCAGTACTTC.

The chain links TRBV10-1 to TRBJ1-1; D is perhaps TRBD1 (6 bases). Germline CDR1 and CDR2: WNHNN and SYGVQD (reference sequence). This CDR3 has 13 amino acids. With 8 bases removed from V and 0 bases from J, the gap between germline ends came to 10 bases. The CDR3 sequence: CASRTGMNTEAFF. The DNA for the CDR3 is TGCGCCAGCCGTACAGGGATGAACACTGAAGCTTTCTTT.

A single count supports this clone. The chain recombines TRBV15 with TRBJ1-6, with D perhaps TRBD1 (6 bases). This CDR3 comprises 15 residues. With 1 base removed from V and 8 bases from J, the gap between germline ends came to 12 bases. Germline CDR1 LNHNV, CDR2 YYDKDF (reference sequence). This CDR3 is CATSRAGAVDSPLHF. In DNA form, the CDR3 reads TGTGCCACCAGCAGAGCAGGGGCTGTGGATTCACCCCTCCACTTT.

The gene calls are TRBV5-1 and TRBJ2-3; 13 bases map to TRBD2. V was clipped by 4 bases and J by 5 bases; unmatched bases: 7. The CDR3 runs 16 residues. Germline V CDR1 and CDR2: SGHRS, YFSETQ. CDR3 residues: CASSIGLAGVVDTQYF. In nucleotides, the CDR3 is TGCGCCAGCAGCATAGGACTAGCGGGGGTGGTAGATACGCAGTATTTT. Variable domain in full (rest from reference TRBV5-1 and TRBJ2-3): KAGVTQTPRYLIKTRGQQVTLSCSPISGHRSVSWYQQTPGQGLQFLFEYFSETQRNKGNFPGRFSGRQFSNSRSEMNVSTLELGDSALYLCASSIGLAGVVDTQYFGPGTRLTVL.

In DNA, the CDR3 is TGTGCCAGCAAAGTTTCAGCGACAGGGACCTACGAGCAGTACTTC. Encoded protein: CASKVSATGTYEQYF. V and J are TRBV28 and TRBJ2-7, with TRBD1 matching 7 bases. This CDR3 comprises 15 residues. Per the germline V gene, CDR1 is MDHEN and CDR2 is SYDVKM. V shed 7 bases and J 2 bases; nucleotides not matched to a gene: 11.

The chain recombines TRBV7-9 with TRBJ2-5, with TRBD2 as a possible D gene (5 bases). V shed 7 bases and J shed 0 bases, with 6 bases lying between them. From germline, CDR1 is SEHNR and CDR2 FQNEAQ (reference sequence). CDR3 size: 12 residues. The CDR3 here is CASTGNQETQYF. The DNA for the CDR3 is TGTGCCAGCACCGGGAACCAAGAGACCCAGTACTTC.

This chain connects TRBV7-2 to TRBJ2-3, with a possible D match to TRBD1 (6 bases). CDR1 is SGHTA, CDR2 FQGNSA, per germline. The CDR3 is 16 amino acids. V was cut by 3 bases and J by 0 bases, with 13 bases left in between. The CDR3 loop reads CASSFQTGPSTDTQYF. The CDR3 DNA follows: TGTGCCAGCAGCTTTCAGACAGGTCCTAGCACAGATACGCAGTATTTT. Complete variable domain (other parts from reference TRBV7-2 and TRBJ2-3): GAGVSQSPSNKVTEKGKDVELRCDPISGHTALYWYRQSLGQGLEFLIYFQGNSAPDKSGLPSDRFSAERTGGSVSTLTIQRTQQEDSAVYLCASSFQTGPSTDTQYFGPGTRLTVL.

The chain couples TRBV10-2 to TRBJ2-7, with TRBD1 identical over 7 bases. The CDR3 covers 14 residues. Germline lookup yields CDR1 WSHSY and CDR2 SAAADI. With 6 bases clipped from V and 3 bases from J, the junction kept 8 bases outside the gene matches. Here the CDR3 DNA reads TGCGCCAGCAGCGACACAGGGGCTAACTACGAGCAGTACTTC. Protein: CASSDTGANYEQYF.

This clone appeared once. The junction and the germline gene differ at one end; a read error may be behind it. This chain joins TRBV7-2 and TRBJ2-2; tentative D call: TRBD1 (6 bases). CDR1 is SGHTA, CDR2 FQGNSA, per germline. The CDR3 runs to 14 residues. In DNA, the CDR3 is TGTGCCAGCAGCTTAACAGGGAACGCCGGGGAGCTGTTTTTT. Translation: CASSLTGNAGELFF.